This T cell receptor (beta chain) was sequenced during a study of identical twins. There are a few counts of this clonotype. TCRdb processed the 5' RACE reads anew with MiXCR; each CDR3 protein has one entry. The sample carries roughly 720,000 distinct CDR3 sequences, roughly 20% recorded once. V lost 6 bases, J lost 1 base, and 22 bases lay in between. Germline V gene data show CDR1 as SQVTM and CDR2 as ANQGSEA. The CDR3 sequence is 17 residues long. The same data also went into a second study, on T cells expressing NK-cell markers. From that report: Repertoire data for TCR beta were derived from sorted T cells (CD3+CD56+NKG2C+, CD3+CD56+NKG2C- and CD3+CD56-NKG2C+). For several experiments, T cell sorting was restricted to the alpha-beta TCR population by means of an anti-gamma-delta TCR antibody.

The TCR was taken from a woman under 30 in good health. The specimen was PBMCs. The gene calls are TRBV29-1 and TRBJ2-1; the D gene is possibly TRBD1 (6 bases). CDR3 DNA: TGCAGCGTGGTACAACAGGGCACTACATCTTCCTACAATGAGCAGTTCTTC. Translating it yields CSVVQQGTTSSYNEQFF.